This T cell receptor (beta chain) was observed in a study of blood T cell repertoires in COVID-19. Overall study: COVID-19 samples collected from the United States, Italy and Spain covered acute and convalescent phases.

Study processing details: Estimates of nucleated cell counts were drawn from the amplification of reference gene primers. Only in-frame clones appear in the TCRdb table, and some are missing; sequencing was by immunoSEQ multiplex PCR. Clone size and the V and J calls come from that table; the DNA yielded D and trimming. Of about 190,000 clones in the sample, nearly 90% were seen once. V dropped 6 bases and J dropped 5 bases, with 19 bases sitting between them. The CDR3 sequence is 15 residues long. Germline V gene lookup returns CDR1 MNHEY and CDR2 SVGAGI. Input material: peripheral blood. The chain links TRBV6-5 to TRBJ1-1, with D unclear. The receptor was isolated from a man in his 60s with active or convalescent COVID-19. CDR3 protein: CASSTRPGYETEAFF. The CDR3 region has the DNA TGTGCCAGCAGCACGAGACCGGGGTATGAAACTGAAGCTTTCTTT.